A selection of T cell receptor beta chains follows, all from one sample in a study of beta chain features in type 1 diabetes. Clones were sequenced by immunoSEQ multiplex PCR, and TCRdb holds only the in-frame ones, with some missing. The sample holds a few hundred thousand clones; approximately 16% are singletons and the top ten take approximately 0.087%. The source material was naive CD4+ T cells from blood. These TCRs come from a man aged 25-45 years with type 1 diabetes. Each CDR3 is given with its conserved first and last residue. The D gene is left open where the match is weak. Size is stated for part of the rows, as once, few or many counts, or as a class when the clone is expanded.

V gene	J gene	clone size	D gene	CDR3 DNA	CDR3 protein
TRBV7-2	TRBJ2-6	few	.	TGTGCCAGCAGCTTTCCCTTGACCAACGTCCTGACTTTC	CASSFPLTNVLTF
TRBV7-2	TRBJ2-5	few	TRBD1	TGTGCCAGCAGCTCAGACTCCTCAGGGGGCGGAAAGACCCAGTACTTC	CASSSDSSGGGKTQYF
TRBV19	TRBJ2-7	few	.	TGTGCCAGTAGTATAGGACTATTTCCCTCCTACGAGCAGTACTTC	CASSIGLFPSYEQYF
TRBV29-1	TRBJ2-3	few	.	TGCAGCGGTGTGGGGCAGGGAAGCACAGATACGCAGTATTTT	CSGVGQGSTDTQYF
TRBV4-3	TRBJ1-1	.	.	TGCGCCAGCAGCCAAGATGTACAGGGGAACACTGAAGCTTTCTTT	CASSQDVQGNTEAFF
TRBV15	TRBJ2-2	.	.	TGTGCCACCCGTGAGGGGGGCGCGAACACCGGGGAGCTGTTTTTT	CATREGGANTGELFF
TRBV30	TRBJ1-4	few	.	TGTGCCTGGAAGGGGCTCCCTAATGAAAAACTGTTTTTT	CAWKGLPNEKLFF
TRBV7-2	TRBJ2-5	.	TRBD1	TGTGCCAGCAGCACCCGGACAGGGAAAGAGACCCAGTACTTC	CASSTRTGKETQYF
TRBV28	TRBJ2-5	.	.	TGTGCCAGCAAGGAGGAGACCCAGTACTTC	CASKEETQYF
TRBV7-2	TRBJ2-5	.	.	TGTGCCAGCAGCTTAGGCAGGGCACAAGAGACCCAGTACTTC	CASSLGRAQETQYF
TRBV30	TRBJ2-1	few	.	TGTGCCTGGGAGTGGTCGGGTAGCTCCTACAATGAGCAGTTCTTC	CAWEWSGSSYNEQFF
TRBV28	TRBJ2-7	.	TRBD1	TGTGCCAGCAGTTCACCCTTCGGACAGGCGAGCTCCTACGAGCAGTACTTC	CASSSPFGQASSYEQYF
TRBV28	TRBJ1-2	.	.	TGTGCCAGCAGTTCTATGCAAACAGGGCCAGACTATGGCTACACCTTC	CASSSMQTGPDYGYTF
TRBV9	TRBJ2-7	few	TRBD2	TGTGCCAGCAGCCCCTTGGGCGGGAGTCACTCCGAGCAGTACTTC	CASSPLGGSHSEQYF